The sequence of this T cell receptor (beta chain) was determined in a study of blood T cell repertoires in COVID-19. The assay was immunoSEQ multiplex PCR, and TCRdb's table has in-frame clones only and misses some. Here the sample spans 250,000 or so clones, approximately 90% being singletons. Trimming took 1 base from V and 8 from J; bases not matched to a gene: 5. This CDR3 has 16 residues. CDR1 MGHRA and CDR2 YSYEKL come from the germline V gene. This clone was recorded only once. This TCR was sampled from a man aged 25 to 40 with COVID-19, enrolled during active disease. Sequencing used peripheral blood. This chain joins TRBV4-1 and TRBJ2-1; 13 bases fit TRBD2. CDR3 coding DNA: TGCGCCAGCAGCCAAGTTACTAGCGGGGGGGCCGATGAGCAGTTCTTC. This sequence encodes CASSQVTSGGADEQFF.